These 4 T cell receptor beta chains originate from one sample sequenced in a study of T cell clonality in common variable immunodeficiency. Sequenced by immunoSEQ multiplex PCR; TCRdb stores in-frame clones only, minus some. This sample carries roughly 30,000 clones and no singletons, and about 13% goes to the top ten. The sequencing sample was made of peripheral blood mononuclear cells. These receptors originate from a person aged 18 to 70 in good health.

This clone was seen at least ten times. The CDR3 end falls 3 residues outside the read, so it is completed with the germline J gene. This chain connects TRBV30 to TRBJ1-1; D unclear. The V gene lost 4 bases and the J gene lost 4 bases, with 7 bases spanning the gap. The CDR3 sequence is 11 residues long. Per the germline V gene, CDR1 is GTSNPN and CDR2 is SVGIG (reference sequence). The sequenced part of the CDR3 DNA is TGTGCCTGGACCCAGGCCACTGAA. Protein: CAWTQATE. The whole CDR3 protein reads CAWTQATEAFF.

This clone was seen repeatedly, ten times or more. The CDR3 extends 3 residues past the end of the read, so its final part is completed from the germline J gene. This chain joins TRBV20-1 and TRBJ2-7; no clear D gene. The length of the CDR3 is 13 residues. The germline V and J ends were trimmed by 6 bases and 1 base, with 13 bases remaining between them. Looked up from germline, CDR1 is DFQATT and CDR2 is SNEGSKA (reference sequence). The CDR3 DNA, read in part, is TGCAGTGCCCCTTGGGCAGTTTCCTACGAG. This encodes CSAPWAVSYE. The whole CDR3 protein is CSAPWAVSYEQYF.

This clone occurred many times. The sequence runs out 3 residues before the end of the CDR3; the remainder is reconstructed from the germline J gene. V is TRBV6-1 and J is TRBJ1-2, with TRBD1 matching 8 bases. Germline-derived CDR1 and CDR2 are MNHNS and SASEGT. Trimming took 4 bases from V and 4 from J; bases not matched to a gene: 8. This CDR3 has 15 amino acids. The DNA read from the CDR3 is TGTGCCAGCAGTGTAACGGACAGGGACCTCTATGGC. Its translation is CASSVTDRDLYG. The entire CDR3 sequence reads CASSVTDRDLYGYTF.

This clone has at least ten counts. The read comes to an end 3 residues before the CDR3 does, leaving the germline J gene to fill in the end. V usage is TRBV19 and J usage is TRBJ2-4; D possibly corresponds to TRBD2 (5 bases). Germline V gene lookup returns CDR1 LNHDA and CDR2 SQIVND (reference sequence). CDR3 length equals 14 residues. Trimming stripped 6 bases from V and 9 bases from J, with 18 bases between. The part of the CDR3 DNA that was read is TGTGCCAGTAGAACTGGTTCGGGGATCAGCATT. Its protein is CASRTGSGISI. From start to end, the CDR3 is CASRTGSGISIQYF.